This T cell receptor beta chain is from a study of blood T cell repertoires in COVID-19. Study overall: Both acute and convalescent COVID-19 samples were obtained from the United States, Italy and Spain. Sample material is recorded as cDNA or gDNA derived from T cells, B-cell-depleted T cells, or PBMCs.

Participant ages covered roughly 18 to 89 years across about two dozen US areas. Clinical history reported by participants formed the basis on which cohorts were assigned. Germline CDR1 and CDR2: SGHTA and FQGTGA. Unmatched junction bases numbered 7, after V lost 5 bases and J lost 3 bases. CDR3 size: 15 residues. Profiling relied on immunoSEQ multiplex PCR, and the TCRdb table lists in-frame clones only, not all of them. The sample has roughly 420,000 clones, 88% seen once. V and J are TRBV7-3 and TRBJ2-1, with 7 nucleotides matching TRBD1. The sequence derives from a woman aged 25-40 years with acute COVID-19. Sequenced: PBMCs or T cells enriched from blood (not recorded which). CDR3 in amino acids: CASSANRGDYNEQFF. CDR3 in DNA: TGTGCCAGCAGCGCTAACAGGGGAGACTACAATGAGCAGTTCTTC.